This TCR beta chain was found in a study of neurological immune-mediated disorders. Broader study findings: Sharing of CDR3 amino acid sequences among expanded clones across subjects was absent, suggesting private repertoires in all groups.

5'RACE employing 10-nucleotide random UMIs yielded the cDNA. TCRdb processed the 5' RACE reads anew with MiXCR; each CDR3 protein has one entry. Of some 49,000 distinct CDR3 sequences listed, roughly 14% are singletons. From germline, CDR1 is SGHTA and CDR2 FQGNSA. The CDR3 has 17 residues. Trimming stripped 5 bases from V and 4 bases from J, with 23 bases between. As for this clonotype: What it recognizes is unknown. A much larger clone lies one base from this, so it may be a read error.

Sample time point: longitudinal time-point 2. The V gene is TRBV7-2, the J gene TRBJ1-2, with a weak D call TRBD1 (6 bases). The TCR comes from a male donor with HTLV-1-associated myelopathy (HAM/TSP). The sequencing sample was made of PBMCs. CDR3 DNA sequence: TGTGCCAGCAGCGACCGGGACATGGGGCTTGTTAGCTATGGCTACACCTTC. Translation: CASSDRDMGLVSYGYTF.